This TCR beta chain was retrieved from a study of cytomegalovirus exposure and HLA in healthy donors. Study-wide findings and caveats: Excluded: some indistinguishable V segments such as TRBV6-2 and TRBV6-3. In a later analysis, a genetic analysis reported fewer productive-TCR N-insertions in an Asian-associated ancestry cluster than the cohort average. Across all donors, roughly uniform sequencing depth was an assumption of the presence/absence analyses.

On this clone itself: Antigen unknown.

Trimming left V 6 bases short and J 5 bases short, with 8 bases between. The length of the CDR3 is 11 residues. Looked up from germline, CDR1 is MNHNY and CDR2 is SVGAGI (reference sequence). 60 Vbeta and 13 Jbeta primers were used in PCR. The repertoire was sequenced with immunoSEQ multiplex PCR; TCRdb's copy has only in-frame clones and lacks some. The table lists 130,000 to 150,000 clones. The J gene is TRBJ2-7, the V gene TRBV6-6; D gene unclear. The sample was PBMCs. The sequence derives from a man aged 40-50 years in good health and CMV-seronegative. CDR3 in amino acids: CASSQRNEQYF. The DNA of the CDR3 is TGTGCCAGCAGCCAGCGTAACGAGCAGTACTTC.